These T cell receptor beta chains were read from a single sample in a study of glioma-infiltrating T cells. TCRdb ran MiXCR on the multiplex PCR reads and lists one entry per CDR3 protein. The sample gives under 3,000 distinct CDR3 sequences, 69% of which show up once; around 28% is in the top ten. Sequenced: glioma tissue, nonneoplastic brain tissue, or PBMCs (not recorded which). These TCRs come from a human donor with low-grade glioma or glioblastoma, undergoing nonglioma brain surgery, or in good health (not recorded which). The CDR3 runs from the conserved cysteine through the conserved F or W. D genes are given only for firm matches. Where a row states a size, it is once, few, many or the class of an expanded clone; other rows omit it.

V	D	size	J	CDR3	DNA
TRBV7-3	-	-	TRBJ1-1	CSSSFPGTEAFF	TGTAGCAGCAGCTTTCCCGGGACCGAAGCTTTCTTT
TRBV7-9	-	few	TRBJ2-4	CASSLDPGLPSF	TGTGCCAGCAGCTTAGACCCGGGACTTCCTTCCTTC
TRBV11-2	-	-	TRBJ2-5	CASSFWGGAQEAEYF	TGTGCCAGCAGCTTTTGGGGGGGGGCCCAAGAGGCTGAGTACTTC
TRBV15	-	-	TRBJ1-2	CATRDDSGYGYTF	TGTGCCACCAGAGATGACAGCGGCTATGGCTACACCTTC
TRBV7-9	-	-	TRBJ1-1	CASHNQNTEASF	TGTGCCAGCCACAATCAAAACACTGAAGCTTCGTTT
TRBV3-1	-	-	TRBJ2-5	CASSQGVGRETKYF	TGTGCCAGCAGCCAAGGAGTGGGTCGGGAGACCAAGTACTTT
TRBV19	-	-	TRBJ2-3	CASSIVSREYF	TGTGCCAGTAGTATAGTTTCGCGGGAGTATTTT
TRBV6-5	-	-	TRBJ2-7	CASSPAVFPYGQHF	TGTGCCAGCAGTCCGGCTGTATTCCCCTACGGGCAGCACTTC
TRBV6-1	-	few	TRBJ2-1	CASSAQGPRNYSEQFF	TGTGCCAGCAGTGCCCAGGGGCCTCGGAACTACAGTGAGCAGTTCTTC
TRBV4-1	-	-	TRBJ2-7	CASQPGFLGEQYF	TGCGCCAGCCAACCGGGCTTCCTCGGGGAGCAGTACTTC
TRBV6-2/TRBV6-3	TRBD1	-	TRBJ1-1	CASSYTRDRVPNTEAFF	TGTGCCAGCAGTTACACCCGGGACAGGGTTCCTAACACTGAAGCTTTCTTT
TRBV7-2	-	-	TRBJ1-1	CASRSCGKLGAFF	TGTGCCAGCAGAAGTTGTGGCAAGCTCGGAGCTTTCTTT
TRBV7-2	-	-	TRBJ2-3	CASHTQNTDTQYF	TGTGCCAGCCACACTCAAAACACTGATACGCAGTATTTT
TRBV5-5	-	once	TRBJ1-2	CASSLYINYGYTF	TGTGCCAGCAGCTTGTACATTAACTATGGCTACACATTC
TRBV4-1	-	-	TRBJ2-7	CASSQQGFLGEKYF	TGCGCCAGCAGCCAACAGGGCTTCCTAGGGGAGAAGTACTTC
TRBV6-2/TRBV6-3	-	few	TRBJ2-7	CASSPAVFSSAQSF	TGTGCCAGCAGTCCGGCTGTATTCTCCTCCGCGCAGTCCTTC
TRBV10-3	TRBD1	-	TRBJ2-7	CAISYARDRGQGYEQYF	TGTGCCATCAGTTATGCCCGGGACAGGGGGCAAGGGTACGAGCAGTACTTC
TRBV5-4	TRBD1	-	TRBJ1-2	CASRVTGGIQKGYTF	TGTGCCAGCAGAGTGACAGGGGGAATTCAGAAGGGCTACACCTTC
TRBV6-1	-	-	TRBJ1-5	CASILGGNQPKHF	TGTGCCAGCATTCTAGGGGGTAATCAGCCAAAGCATTTT
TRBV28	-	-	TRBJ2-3	CASRPSPPDKQDF	TGTGCCAGCCGTCCTTCCCCGCCGGATAAGCAGGATTTT
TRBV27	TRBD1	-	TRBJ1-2	CASSITGASGYPF	TGTGCCAGCAGTATAACAGGGGCTAGCGGCTACCCCTTC
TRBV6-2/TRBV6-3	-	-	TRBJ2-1	CARSYTARQSTYNEQFF	TGTGCCAGAAGTTACACCGCCAGACAGAGCACCTACAATGAGCAGTTCTTC
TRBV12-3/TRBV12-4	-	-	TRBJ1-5	CAGSLVSAGEPYRNQPQHF	TGTGCCGGCAGTTTAGTATCGGCAGGGGAGCCGTATAGGAATCAGCCCCAGCATTTT
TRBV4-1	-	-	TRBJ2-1	CASSRPGEGLNEQFF	TGCGCCAGCAGCCGTCCAGGAGAGGGCCTAAATGAGCAGTTCTTC
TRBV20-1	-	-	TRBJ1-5	CSASPAGPSNQHF	TGCAGTGCTAGCCCAGCCGGGCCCAGCAATCAGCATTTT
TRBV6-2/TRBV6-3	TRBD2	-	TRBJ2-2	CASTREGATGELFF	TGTGCCAGCACCCGGGAGGGAGCCACCGGGGAGCTGTTTTTT
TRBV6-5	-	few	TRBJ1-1	CASSYDKLGAFF	TGTGCCAGCAGTTATGACAAGCTCGGAGCTTTCTTT
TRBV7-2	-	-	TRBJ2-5	CASSLRQGGTETQYF	TGTGCCAGCAGCTTAAGGCAGGGGGGAACAGAGACCCAGTACTTC
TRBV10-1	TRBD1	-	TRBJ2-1	CASSPGTGTEYNEQFF	TGCGCCAGCAGTCCGGGGACCGGGACAGAGTACAATGAGCAGTTCTTC
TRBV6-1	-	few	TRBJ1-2	CASISWGSESYTF	TGTGCCAGCATCTCCTGGGGCAGTGAAAGCTACACCTTC
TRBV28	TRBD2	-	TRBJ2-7	CASSLAGGYYEQYF	TGTGCCAGCAGTTTAGCGGGAGGCTACTACGAGCAGTACTTC
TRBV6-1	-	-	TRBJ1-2	CAVSHEAGQTYGYTF	TGTGCCGTCAGTCACGAAGCAGGGCAAACCTATGGCTACACCTTC
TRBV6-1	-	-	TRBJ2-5	CASTDPGRGEETQYF	TGTGCCAGCACCGACCCGGGGCGAGGGGAAGAGACCCAGTACTTC
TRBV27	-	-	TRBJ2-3	CASSGDWKGGSDKQYF	TGTGCAAGCAGTGGTGATTGGAAAGGGGGGTCAGATAAGCAGTATTTT
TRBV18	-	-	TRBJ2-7	CASSQLPGPYEKYF	TGTGCCAGCTCACAACTACCAGGCCCCTACGAGAAGTACTTC
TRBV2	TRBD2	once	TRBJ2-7	CASSRSGGALYEQYF	TGTGCCAGCAGTCGTAGCGGGGGGGCGCTCTACGAGCAGTACTTC
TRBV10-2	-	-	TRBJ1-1	CTSSRHRVPNTEGFF	TGCACCAGCAGCCGACACAGAGTTCCTAACACTGAAGGTTTCTTT
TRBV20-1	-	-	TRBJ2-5	CNVPDSQTQYF	TGCAATGTGCCCGATAGCCAGACCCAGTACTTC
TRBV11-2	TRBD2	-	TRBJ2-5	CARSFWGRAQGTQYF	TGTGCCAGAAGCTTTTGGGGGAGGGCCCAAGGGACCCAGTACTTC